A single T cell receptor beta chain is shown here with its context. Its antigen remains unidentified. This record belongs to a study of cytomegalovirus exposure and HLA in healthy donors. Study-wide results and limits: Published work reported that the classifier diagnosed cytomegalovirus status with high specificity and sensitivity. Apparent HLA restriction characterized most CMV-associated TCR beta chains in a later analysis. Accurate prediction of HLA-A and HLA-B alleles (for most subjects) was reportedly achieved from TCR beta sequences.

In germline, CDR1 is SGHVS, CDR2 FNYEAQ. V shed 5 bases and J 3 bases; nucleotides not matched to a gene: 11. The CDR3 runs 16 residues. The PCR employed 60 Vbeta primers together with 13 Jbeta primers. Assay used: immunoSEQ multiplex PCR; TCRdb lists only in-frame clones, some missing. In all, the sample yields 200,000 to 250,000 clones. The rearrangement joins TRBV7-6 to TRBJ2-7; TRBD2 matches at 9 bases. The source is a woman in her twenties or thirties in good health and CMV-seropositive. Sequenced sample: PBMCs. As DNA, the CDR3 is TGTGCCAGCAGCCGAGGGGCTAGCGGGATGAACTACGAGCAGTACTTC. It encodes CASSRGASGMNYEQYF. The whole variable domain, filled in from reference TRBV7-6 and TRBJ2-7, reads GAGVSQSPRYKVTKRGQDVALRCDPISGHVSLYWYRQALGQGPEFLTYFNYEAQQDKSGLPNDRFSAERPEGSISTLTIQRTEQRDSAMYRCASSRGASGMNYEQYFGPGTRLTVT.